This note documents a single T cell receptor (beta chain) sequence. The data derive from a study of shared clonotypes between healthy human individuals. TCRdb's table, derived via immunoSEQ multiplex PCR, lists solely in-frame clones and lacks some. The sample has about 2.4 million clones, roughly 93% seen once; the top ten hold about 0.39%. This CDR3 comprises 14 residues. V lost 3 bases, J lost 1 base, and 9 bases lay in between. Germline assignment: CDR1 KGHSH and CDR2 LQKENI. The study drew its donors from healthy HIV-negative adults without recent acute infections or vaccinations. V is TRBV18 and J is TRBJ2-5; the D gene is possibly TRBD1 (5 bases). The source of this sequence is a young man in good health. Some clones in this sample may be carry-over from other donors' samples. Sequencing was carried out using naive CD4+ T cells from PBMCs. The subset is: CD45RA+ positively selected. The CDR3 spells CASSPQGSQETQYF. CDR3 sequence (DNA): TGTGCCAGCTCACCTCAGGGATCCCAAGAGACCCAGTACTTC. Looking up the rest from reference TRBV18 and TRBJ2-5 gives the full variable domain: NAGVMQNPRHLVRRRGQEARLRCSPMKGHSHVYWYRQLPEEGLKFMVYLQKENIIDESGMPKERFSAEFPKEGPSILRIQQVVRGDSAAYFCASSPQGSQETQYFGPGTRLLVL.